The source of this T cell receptor (beta chain) is a study of blood T cell repertoires in COVID-19. Overall study context: Samples representing acute and convalescent COVID-19 were sourced from the United States, Italy and Spain.

In the original workflow: Nucleated cell number was recorded as an estimate derived from reference gene primer amplification. Assay: immunoSEQ multiplex PCR; the TCRdb copy retains only in-frame clones and omits some. D and trimming come from the DNA, and the V and J calls and clone size come from that table. The sample comprises almost 100,000 clones, about 89% of which are singletons, and around 10% rests with the top ten. V trimming: 4 bases; J trimming: 12 bases; junction bases outside the gene matches: 5. The CDR3 consists of 12 residues. Looked up from germline, CDR1 is SGHTA and CDR2 is FQGTGA.

Sample: peripheral blood. This chain connects TRBV7-3 to TRBJ2-1, with 8 positions matching TRBD1. The receptor comes from a man aged 50-60 years with acute or convalescent COVID-19. CDR3 DNA: TGTGCCAGCAGCTCTGGACAGGGAGGGCAGTTCTTC. It yields the protein CASSSGQGGQFF.